One and the same sample provided the 21 T cell receptor beta chains below, sequenced in a study of OX40 agonist ivuxolimab in advanced cancers. This table comes from immunoSEQ multiplex PCR, and its TCRdb copy is limited to in-frame clones, with some not included. The sample contains roughly 53,000 clones, about four fifths of which appear only once. Sequencing used CD4+ or CD8+ T cells sorted from blood, obtained in a trial of the OX40 agonist ivuxolimab. These TCRs come from an adult with an advanced solid tumor such as melanoma, head and neck, liver or kidney cancer.

The rearrangement joins TRBV19 to TRBJ2-3; no reliable D call. This CDR3 region has 13 residues. V lost 3 bases to trimming and J lost 4 bases, with 8 bases between them. Looked up from germline, CDR1 is LNHDA and CDR2 is SQIVND (reference sequence). CDR3 nucleotide sequence: TGTGCCAGTAGTATTGGGATTTCAGATACGCAGTATTTT. This gives the protein CASSIGISDTQYF.

This clone has a handful of counts. The chain recombines TRBV9 with TRBJ2-1; TRBD2 matches at 9 bases. V dropped 4 bases and J dropped 6; count of bases not matched to a gene: 8. Germline assignment: CDR1 SGDLS and CDR2 YYNGEE. There are 15 residues in the CDR3. The CDR3 bases are TGTGCCAGCAGCAAGGGACTAGCTCAGGGCAATGAGCAGTTCTTC. Translation: CASSKGLAQGNEQFF.

This clone was detected only a few times. The V and J genes are TRBV18 and TRBJ1-1, with D uncertain. The germline gives CDR1 KGHSH, CDR2 LQKENI. This CDR3 region has 13 residues. The V end was cut by 2 bases, the J end by 3 bases, with 7 bases between. CDR3 bases: TGTGCCAGCTCACCATCGCAGTACACTGAAGCTTTCTTT. The encoded protein is CASSPSQYTEAFF.

The V and J genes are TRBV18 and TRBJ1-4; the D is unclear. This CDR3 is 15 amino acids long. V was cut by 4 bases and J by 7 bases, with 16 bases left in between. Germline CDR1 is KGHSH and CDR2 is LQKENI. The CDR3 DNA follows: TGTGCCAGCTCACACTCTACTGAGGGAATTGAAAAACTGTTTTTT. Translation gives CASSHSTEGIEKLFF.

V usage is TRBV19 and J usage is TRBJ2-5; D is perhaps TRBD2 (5 bases). The J call may be mistaken, given a closer DNA end match to TRBJ2-7. This CDR3 region has 12 residues. Germline CDR1 LNHDA, CDR2 SQIVND (reference sequence). CDR3 sequence: CASSRERGEQYF. CDR3 sequence (DNA): TGTGCCAGTAGTAGGGAGAGAGGCGAGCAGTACTTC.

The chain joins TRBV7-6 to TRBJ2-2, with 9 positions matching TRBD2. The V gene end was trimmed by 4 bases and the J gene end by 1 base; junction bases not matched to a gene: 10. Looked up from germline, CDR1 is SGHVS and CDR2 is FNYEAQ. The CDR3 extends over 18 amino acids. CDR3 region: CASSWSTSGTMNTGELFF. CDR3 nucleotide sequence: TGTGCCAGCAGCTGGTCGACTAGCGGCACAATGAACACCGGGGAGCTGTTTTTT.

There are a few counts of this clone. The chain uses TRBV10-1 and TRBJ1-1, with 7 nucleotides matching TRBD1. The CDR3 runs to 15 residues. V shed 0 bases and J 7 bases; nucleotides not matched to a gene: 8. Germline CDR1 WNHNN, CDR2 SYGVQD (reference sequence). The DNA for the CDR3 is TGCGCCAGCAGTGAGTCGACAGGGTTTAGGCGTGAAGCTTTCTTT. It specifies CASSESTGFRREAFF.

This clone occurred a few times. J is TRBJ2-7 and V is TRBV6-5, with TRBD1 identical over 7 bases. J was trimmed by 13 bases and V by 5 bases; bases with no gene match: 17. The CDR3 is 14 amino acids. Germline V gives CDR1 MNHEY, CDR2 SVGAGI. CDR3 bases: TGTGCCAGCAGTCCAGGTGGGACAGACGTTAGTCAATACTTC. Protein sequence: CASSPGGTDVSQYF.

The chain is built from TRBV18 and TRBJ2-3; D is possibly TRBD2 (5 bases). Trimming stripped 3 bases from V and 1 base from J, with 11 bases between. Germline assignment: CDR1 KGHSH and CDR2 LQKENI. The length of the CDR3 is 15 residues. This CDR3 is CASSPGLEGTDTQYF. The DNA of the CDR3 is TGTGCCAGCTCACCCGGACTGGAGGGCACAGATACGCAGTATTTT. The whole variable domain, remainder taken from reference TRBV18 and TRBJ2-3, is NAGVMQNPRHLVRRRGQEARLRCSPMKGHSHVYWYRQLPEEGLKFMVYLQKENIIDESGMPKERFSAEFPKEGPSILRIQQVVRGDSAAYFCASSPGLEGTDTQYFGPGTRLTVL.

This chain links TRBV2 with TRBJ2-7; 7 bases match TRBD1. The CDR3 extends over 14 amino acids. Germline CDR1 SNHLY, CDR2 FYNNEI. J was trimmed by 0 bases and V by 6 bases; bases with no gene match: 5. As DNA, the CDR3 is TGTGCCAGCAGCGGACAGGACTTCTCCTACGAGCAGTACTTC. Protein sequence: CASSGQDFSYEQYF.

The chain recombines TRBV30 with TRBJ1-2; D is ambiguous. CDR1 is GTSNPN and CDR2 is SVGIG in the germline V gene (reference sequence). V was cut by 0 bases and J by 2 bases, with 7 bases left in between. This CDR3 is 13 amino acids long. CDR3 in DNA: TGTGCCTGGAGTGTAGATAGGAACTATGGCTACACCTTC. Its protein product is CAWSVDRNYGYTF.

The CDR3 nucleotides are TGTGCCAGCCCCCTGGCGGGCGAGCAGTACTTC. Translated: CASPLAGEQYF. This sequence joins TRBV2 and TRBJ2-7; weak D call: TRBD2 (5 bases). V dropped 8 bases and J dropped 6 bases, with 11 bases sitting between them. The CDR3 sequence is 11 residues long. Germline CDR1 reads SNHLY; CDR2 reads FYNNEI.

This chain connects TRBV5-6 to TRBJ2-4; D possibly corresponds to TRBD1 (6 bases). CDR1 and CDR2 (germline): SGHDT, YYEEEE. Trimming left V 1 base short and J 0 bases short, with 11 bases between. The CDR3 length is 16 residues. CDR3 amino acids: CASSLRQGRAKNIQYF. CDR3 in DNA: TGTGCCAGCAGCTTGCGGCAGGGGCGAGCCAAAAACATTCAGTACTTC.

In DNA, the CDR3 is TGTGCCAGCAACTTCCTCGACACTGAAGCTTTCTTT. This codes for CASNFLDTEAFF. This chain links TRBV7-9 with TRBJ1-1; no reliable D call. Per the germline V gene, CDR1 is SEHNR and CDR2 is FQNEAQ (reference sequence). This CDR3 has 12 residues. V lost 7 bases and J lost 3, with 9 bases in between.

This sequence joins TRBV28 and TRBJ1-2; maybe TRBD1 (6 bases). Germline lookup yields CDR1 MDHEN and CDR2 SYDVKM. V was trimmed by 5 bases and J by 5 bases, leaving 18 bases between them. The CDR3 sequence is 15 residues long. CDR3 sequence: CASSPPQGIAYGYTF. CDR3 DNA sequence: TGTGCCAGCAGTCCCCCCCAGGGGATCGCGTATGGCTACACCTTC.

This clone has more than one count but fewer than ten. The chain has TRBV7-8 and TRBJ1-4; D call uncertain. The CDR3 loop spans 15 amino acids. Germline CDR1 SGHVS, CDR2 FQNEAQ. Trimming stripped 5 bases from V and 6 bases from J, with 16 bases between. CDR3 in DNA: TGTGCCAGCAGCCTCGAGAAGGGTCGGGATGAAAAACTGTTTTTT. It codes for CASSLEKGRDEKLFF.

This clone was seen more than once but under ten times. The chain combines TRBV19 with TRBJ1-1; D is possibly TRBD1 (5 bases). CDR1 LNHDA and CDR2 SQIVND come from the germline V gene (reference sequence). This CDR3 is 16 amino acids long. The V gene lost 2 bases and the J gene lost 0 bases, with 13 bases spanning the gap. CDR3 in amino acids: CASSIRDGLLNTEAFF. The CDR3 DNA reads TGTGCCAGTAGTATACGGGACGGTCTATTGAACACTGAAGCTTTCTTT.

The V and J genes are TRBV4-3 and TRBJ1-2, with 7 bases that match TRBD1. Germline V gene data show CDR1 as LGHNA and CDR2 as YSLEER. Unmatched junction bases numbered 12, after V lost 4 bases and J lost 4 bases. There are 16 residues in the CDR3. CDR3 sequence: CASSPRRTGISYGYTF. The DNA of the CDR3 is TGCGCCAGCAGCCCCAGGAGGACAGGCATTTCCTATGGCTACACCTTC.

A single count supports this clone. This chain joins TRBV5-1 and TRBJ1-4; D call uncertain. The germline V gene has CDR1 SGHRS and CDR2 YFSETQ. The CDR3 extends over 14 amino acids. With 4 bases removed from V and 3 bases from J, the gap between germline ends came to 10 bases. The CDR3 loop reads CASSPGGANEKLFF. The CDR3 region has the DNA TGCGCCAGCAGCCCGGGTGGGGCTAATGAAAAACTGTTTTTT.

This sequence joins TRBV7-6 and TRBJ1-5, with 8 positions matching TRBD1. With V trimmed by 4 bases and J by 6 bases, 8 bases remained unmatched. The CDR3 runs to 15 residues. In germline, CDR1 is SGHVS, CDR2 FNYEAQ. The DNA of the CDR3 is TGTGCCAGCAGCTCTCGACAGGGGAGGGGTCAGCCCCAGCATTTT. Translating gives CASSSRQGRGQPQHF.

The CDR3 is CASSSTVQETQYF. DNA of the CDR3: TGTGCCAGTAGTAGTACCGTACAAGAGACCCAGTACTTC. The V and J genes are TRBV19 and TRBJ2-5, with D unresolved. V was trimmed by 4 bases and J by 2 bases, leaving 8 bases between them. The CDR3 is 13 amino acids. The germline CDR1 and CDR2 sequences are LNHDA and SQIVND (reference sequence).